These 10 T cell receptor beta chains were all obtained from the same sample, sequenced in a study of cytomegalovirus exposure and HLA in healthy donors. Both 60 Vbeta primers and 13 Jbeta primers went into the PCR. Method: immunoSEQ multiplex PCR; TCRdb's copy keeps in-frame clones and lacks some. In the table there are approximately 100,000 clones, approximately 80% of which are singletons. Sequencing was done on a sample of PBMCs. These receptors came from a woman aged 18 to 35 in good health and CMV-seropositive.

The J gene is TRBJ2-7, the V gene TRBV2; 7 bases align to TRBD2. The CDR3 length is 15 residues. CDR1 is SNHLY and CDR2 is FYNNEI in the germline V gene. V shed 5 bases, J shed 4 bases, and the junction held 11 bases outside the gene matches. DNA for the CDR3: TGTGCCAGCAGTACAACCGGGACTACACTTTACGAGCAGTACTTC. It translates to CASSTTGTTLYEQYF.

This sequence joins TRBV30 and TRBJ2-5; the match to TRBD1 covers 10 bases. Germline V gene sequence: CDR1 GTSNPN, CDR2 SVGIG (reference sequence). Losses at the gene ends were 4 bases for V and 1 base for J; bases not matched to a gene: 6. This CDR3 region has 15 residues. DNA for the CDR3: TGTGCCTGGACTAGACAGGGGGCGCCCCAAGAGACCCAGTACTTC. It specifies CAWTRQGAPQETQYF.

The chain has TRBV18 and TRBJ1-5, with unresolved D. The germline V gene encodes CDR1 KGHSH and CDR2 LQKENI. The CDR3 length is 13 residues. V was clipped by 6 bases and J by 7 bases, with 13 bases between them. CDR3 DNA: TGTGCCAGCTCCAGTGGCAGCGGGCAGCCCCAGCATTTT. Translated: CASSSGSGQPQHF.

Concerning this clone itself: Sequence at one end of the junction differs from germline and may be a read error. The sample carries other DNA sequences with the same CDR3. The chain is built from TRBV2 and TRBJ1-5; no reliable D call. This CDR3 has 15 residues. CDR1 and CDR2 (germline): SNHLY, FYNNEI. CDR3 sequence (DNA): TGTGCCAGCAGTGGCGGGAGTACGGTTGATCAGCCCCAGCACTTT. As protein: CASSGGSTVDQPQHF.

The V gene is TRBV5-1, the J gene TRBJ2-1, with D unresolved. The germline CDR1 and CDR2 sequences are SGHRS and YFSETQ. The ends were cut back, 0 bases at V and 5 bases at J, with 12 bases in the middle. The CDR3 covers 15 residues. The CDR3 nucleotides are TGCGCCAGCAGCTTGGACAGCCACTTAAACAATGAGCAGTTCTTC. It translates to CASSLDSHLNNEQFF.

This chain uses TRBV28 with TRBJ2-7; 8 positions agree with TRBD1. The germline V gene encodes CDR1 MDHEN and CDR2 SYDVKM. The junction had 7 bases not matched to a gene; V was cut back by 4 bases and J by 2 bases. This CDR3 has 15 amino acids. For the CDR3, the DNA is TGTGCCAGCAGTTCCTCGCCGGGACAGGCCTACGAGCAGTACTTC. Its protein product is CASSSSPGQAYEQYF.

This clone was counted only a few times. V is TRBV2 and J is TRBJ2-7; D gene unclear. Trimming cost V 1 base and J 0 bases, with 4 bases left between them. Per germline, CDR1 SNHLY and CDR2 FYNNEI. The length of the CDR3 is 13 residues. The CDR3 DNA reads as TGTGCCAGCAGTGAAGGCGACTCCTACGAGCAGTACTTC. Encoded protein: CASSEGDSYEQYF.

This chain connects TRBV6-4 to TRBJ1-1; D not certain. Deletions cut 3 bases from V and 5 bases from J, with 10 bases between. The CDR3 has 13 residues. Germline V gene data show CDR1 as MRHNA and CDR2 as SNTAGT. CDR3 sequence (DNA): TGTGCCAGCAGTGAGGACTCCGTAACTGAAGCTTTCTTT. Encoded protein: CASSEDSVTEAFF.

The rearrangement links TRBV29-1 to TRBJ1-2; a possible D gene is TRBD1 (6 bases). With 4 bases removed from V and 3 bases from J, the gap between germline ends came to 9 bases. The CDR3 length is 12 residues. Looked up from germline, CDR1 is SQVTM and CDR2 is ANQGSEA. The CDR3: CSVGTAYYGYTF. For the CDR3, the DNA is TGCAGCGTTGGGACAGCATACTATGGCTACACCTTC.

This clone was seen only a few times. The chain recombines TRBV30 with TRBJ2-4, with TRBD2 as a possible D gene (7 bases). The CDR3 length is 14 residues. Trimming took 4 bases from V and 0 from J, leaving 10 bases between them. Germline V gives CDR1 GTSNPN, CDR2 SVGIG (reference sequence). The CDR3 bases are TGTGCCTGGAAGGGGGGGGGAGCCAAAAACATTCAGTACTTC. Encoded protein: CAWKGGGAKNIQYF. The full variable domain, with the rest looked up from reference TRBV30 and TRBJ2-4, is SQTIHQWPATLVQPVGSPLSLECTVEGTSNPNLYWYRQAAGRGLQLLFYSVGIGQISSEVPQNLSASRPQDRQFILSSKKLLLSDSGFYLCAWKGGGAKNIQYFGAGTRLSVL.